This is a list of T cell receptor beta chains from one sample in a study of beta chain features in type 1 diabetes. Produced via immunoSEQ multiplex PCR; TCRdb's table is partial and in-frame only. The repertoire includes 250,000 to 350,000 clones, 13% to 15% of them detected once, and about 6.6% sits in the top ten. The sample consisted of central memory CD4+ T cells from blood. The receptors were sampled from a man between 25 and 39 years old in good health. CDR3s include the opening cysteine and the closing phenylalanine or tryptophan. A D gene is named only where the DNA matches it firmly. Only some rows state a clone size, as once, few, many or a class for expanded clones.

J,D,V,size,CDR3,DNA
TRBJ1-4,-,TRBV6-5,-,CASSYSNEKLFF,TGTGCCAGCAGTTACTCTAATGAAAAACTGTTTTTT
TRBJ1-3,-,TRBV4-1,-,CASSQVFDNSGNTIYF,TGCGCCAGCAGCCAAGTCTTCGACAACTCTGGAAACACCATATATTTT
TRBJ2-5,TRBD2,TRBV5-4,few,CASSIGGLAGVRETQYF,TGTGCCAGCAGCATAGGGGGACTAGCGGGAGTAAGGGAGACCCAGTACTTC
TRBJ2-6,-,TRBV10-2,few,CASSVDLFGANVLTF,TGCGCCAGCAGTGTGGACCTCTTTGGGGCCAACGTCCTGACTTTC
TRBJ2-2,TRBD1,TRBV2,-,CASITQGWAGELFF,TGTGCCAGCATTACACAGGGGTGGGCCGGGGAGCTGTTTTTT
TRBJ2-2,TRBD1,TRBV9,-,CASTEQTGPTGELFF,TGTGCCAGCACGGAACAGACAGGGCCAACCGGGGAGCTGTTTTTT
TRBJ1-4,-,TRBV4-1,-,CASSQSRGLWEKLFF,TGCGCCAGCAGCCAGTCTCGAGGGCTTTGGGAAAAACTGTTTTTT
TRBJ2-1,TRBD1,TRBV5-1,-,CASSLFIGTGGGNEQFF,TGCGCCAGCAGCTTGTTCATCGGGACAGGGGGCGGGAATGAGCAGTTCTTC
TRBJ2-3,TRBD2,TRBV9,-,CASSLTTSGRHGDTQYF,TGTGCCAGCAGCCTGACGACTAGCGGGAGGCATGGGGATACGCAGTATTTT
TRBJ2-1,-,TRBV5-1,many,CASSSKGFRDNEQFF,TGCGCCAGCAGCTCAAAGGGGTTCAGGGACAATGAGCAGTTCTTC
TRBJ1-2,-,TRBV5-4,-,CASSSPLGGYTF,TGTGCCAGCAGCTCCCCCCTAGGAGGCTACACCTTC
TRBJ2-2,-,TRBV18,few,CASSQGLTNTGELFF,TGTGCCAGCTCACAGGGACTCACGAACACCGGGGAGCTGTTTTTT
TRBJ1-4,-,TRBV5-1,-,CASSIMGATNEKLFF,TGCGCCAGCAGCATTATGGGGGCAACTAATGAAAAACTGTTTTTT
TRBJ2-5,-,TRBV28,few,CASSAPQETQYF,TGTGCCAGCAGTGCACCCCAAGAGACCCAGTACTTC
TRBJ2-3,TRBD1,TRBV5-1,-,CASSFYSRGQGSADTQYF,TGCGCCAGCAGCTTTTATTCGAGAGGACAGGGAAGTGCAGATACGCAGTATTTT
TRBJ2-2,TRBD2,TRBV5-1,-,CASSLGAGLAANTGELFF,TGCGCCAGCAGCTTGGGGGCTGGACTAGCGGCTAACACCGGGGAGCTGTTTTTT
TRBJ1-6,-,TRBV7-8,few,CASSLAGAYSPLHF,TGTGCCAGCAGCTTAGCCGGAGCATATTCACCCCTCCACTTT
TRBJ2-6,-,TRBV7-9,medium-sized,CASSLNSLRVAGANVLTF,TGTGCCAGCAGCTTGAACAGCCTGAGGGTAGCTGGGGCCAACGTCCTGACTTTC
TRBJ2-3,-,TRBV15,few,CATSRTIQVDTQYF,TGTGCCACCAGCAGGACTATTCAAGTGGATACGCAGTATTTT
TRBJ1-5,-,TRBV6-5,-,CASQIRFGGNQPQHF,TGTGCCAGCCAGATCAGGTTCGGCGGCAATCAGCCCCAGCATTTT
TRBJ1-1,-,TRBV14,-,CASSVRYGRAFF,TGTGCCAGCAGCGTCCGGTACGGTCGTGCTTTCTTT
TRBJ1-1,-,TRBV9,-,CASSVVGPTEAFF,TGTGCCAGCAGCGTAGTCGGACCCACTGAAGCTTTCTTT
TRBJ1-1,-,TRBV5-6,few,CASSLMIKNTEAFF,TGTGCCAGCAGCTTGATGATCAAGAACACTGAAGCTTTCTTT
TRBJ2-5,TRBD2,TRBV11-2,few,CASSFIGTSGSAKETQYF,TGTGCCAGCAGCTTTATAGGGACTAGCGGGTCGGCGAAAGAGACCCAGTACTTC
TRBJ2-5,-,TRBV4-3,few,CASSQERTAGTQYF,TGCGCCAGCAGCCAAGAACGAACTGCGGGGACCCAGTACTTC
TRBJ1-1,TRBD1,TRBV5-1,few,CASRPDRDSTEAFF,TGCGCCAGCAGACCCGACAGGGACTCCACTGAAGCTTTCTTT
TRBJ1-1,-,TRBV29-1,-,CSSDHGGTEAFF,TGCAGCTCTGATCATGGTGGCACTGAAGCTTTCTTT
TRBJ1-6,TRBD1,TRBV7-8,-,CASSLLGQGKTPLHF,TGTGCCAGCAGCTTGCTGGGACAGGGAAAGACACCCCTCCACTTT